Reported below is one TCR beta chain. The target antigen is unknown. The data stem from a study of cytomegalovirus exposure and HLA in healthy donors. Study-wide results and limits: Most TCR sequences were seen very rarely across donors, but some public TCRs occurred in many.

Per the germline V gene, CDR1 is MNHNS and CDR2 is SASEGT. The CDR3 has 15 amino acids. V was trimmed by 2 bases and J by 2 bases, leaving 12 bases between them. PCR amplification relied on 60 Vbeta primers (plus 13 Jbeta primers). Here immunoSEQ multiplex PCR was the method, and the copy in TCRdb shows in-frame clones only, minus some. The sample lists about 120,000 clones; 83% were seen once. This sequence originates from a man aged 18 to 29 in good health and CMV-seropositive. Sequences were obtained from PBMCs. The chain carries TRBV6-1 and TRBJ1-2; possible D gene TRBD1, 6 bases. The CDR3 nucleotides are TGTGCCAGCAGTGAATACTGGCAGGGGAACTATGGCTACACCTTC. The encoded protein is CASSEYWQGNYGYTF.